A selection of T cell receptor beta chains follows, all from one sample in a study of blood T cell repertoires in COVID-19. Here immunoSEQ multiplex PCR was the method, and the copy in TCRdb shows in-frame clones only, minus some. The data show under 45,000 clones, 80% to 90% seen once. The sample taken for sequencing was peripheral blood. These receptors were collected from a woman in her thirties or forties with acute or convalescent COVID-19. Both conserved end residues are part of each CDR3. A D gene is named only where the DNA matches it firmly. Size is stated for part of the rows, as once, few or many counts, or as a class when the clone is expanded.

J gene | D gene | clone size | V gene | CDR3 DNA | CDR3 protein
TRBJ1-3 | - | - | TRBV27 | TGTGCCAGCAGTCGTCCAGGGGTGTCCGGTGGAAACACCATATATTTT | CASSRPGVSGGNTIYF
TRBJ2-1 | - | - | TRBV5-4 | TGTGCCAGCAGCTTTTCGGAGATACGTGAGCAGTTCTTC | CASSFSEIREQFF
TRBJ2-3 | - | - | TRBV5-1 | TGCGCCAGCAGCTTGTCCCTGACAGAAATAACAGATACGCAGTATTTT | CASSLSLTEITDTQYF
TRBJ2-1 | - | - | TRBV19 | TGTGCCAGTAGTATTTTTCTTACTAGCAACAATGAGCAGTTCTTC | CASSIFLTSNNEQFF
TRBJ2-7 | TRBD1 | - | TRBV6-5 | TGTGCCAGCAGTACCCGGGACAGTCCCTACGAGCAGTACTTC | CASSTRDSPYEQYF
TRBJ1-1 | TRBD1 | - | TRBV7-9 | TGTGCCAGCAGCTTCGGACAGGGGGGGAACACTGAAGCTTTCTTT | CASSFGQGGNTEAFF
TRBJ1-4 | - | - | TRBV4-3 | TGCGCCAGCAGCCACTCGGGGGGCCCCTTATATTCTAATGAAAAACTGTTTTTT | CASSHSGGPLYSNEKLFF
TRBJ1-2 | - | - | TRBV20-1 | TGCAGTGCTACCCAAGATGGCGGCTACACCTTC | CSATQDGGYTF
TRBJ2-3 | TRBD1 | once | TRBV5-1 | TGCGCCAGCAGCACGGGGACAGGGTACACAGATACGCAGTATTTT | CASSTGTGYTDTQYF
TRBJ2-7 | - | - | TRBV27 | TGTGCCAGCAGTTCGTTGGGGGGGCTCTCTATCTACGAGCAGTACTTC | CASSSLGGLSIYEQYF
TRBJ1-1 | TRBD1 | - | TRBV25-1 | TGTGCCAGCAGTGATGCCCGAAGGGGGCAAGGGAACACTGAAGCTTTCTTT | CASSDARRGQGNTEAFF
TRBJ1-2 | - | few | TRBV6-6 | TGTGCCAGCAGTCCCCTCCCACACAGGGCCGGGATAAACTATGGCTACACCTTC | CASSPLPHRAGINYGYTF
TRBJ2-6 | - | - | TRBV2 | TGTGCCAGCAGTGTTCACTCTGGGGCCAACGTCCTGACTTTC | CASSVHSGANVLTF
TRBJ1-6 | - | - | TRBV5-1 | TGCGCCAGCAGCTCCGATCCCAATACAGGGAGATATTCACCCCTCCACTTT | CASSSDPNTGRYSPLHF
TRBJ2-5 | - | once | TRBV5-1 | TGCGCCAGCAGCCGGGACTCGGTCCAAGAGACCCAGTACTTC | CASSRDSVQETQYF
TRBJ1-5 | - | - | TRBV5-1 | TGCGCCAGCAGCCAGGACGGGGGGCTTGGTCAGCCCCAGCATTTT | CASSQDGGLGQPQHF
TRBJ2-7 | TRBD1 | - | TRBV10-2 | TGCGCCGCCAGTGATCCACAGGGGACCTACGAGCAGTACTTC | CAASDPQGTYEQYF
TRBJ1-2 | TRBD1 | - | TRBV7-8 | TGTGCCAGCAGACGGGGACAGTTCTATGGCTACACCTTC | CASRRGQFYGYTF
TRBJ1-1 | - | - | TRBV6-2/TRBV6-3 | TGTGCCAGCAGCTTCTTCACTGAAGCTTTCTTT | CASSFFTEAFF
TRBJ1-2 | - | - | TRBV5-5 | TGTGCCAGCAGCTCACCGGGGTCGGCCTATGGCTACACCTTC | CASSSPGSAYGYTF
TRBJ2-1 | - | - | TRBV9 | TGTGCCAGCAGCGTAAGTGGGGCAGGCTTAGGCAATGAGCAGTTCTTC | CASSVSGAGLGNEQFF
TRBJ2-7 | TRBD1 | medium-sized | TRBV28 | TGTGCCAGCAGTTTCATGGGACAGACCTACGAGCAGTACTTC | CASSFMGQTYEQYF
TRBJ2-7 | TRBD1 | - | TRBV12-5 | TGTGCTAGTGAACTGCCCCGGGACAGCAACACCTACGAGCAGTACTTC | CASELPRDSNTYEQYF
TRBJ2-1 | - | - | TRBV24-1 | TGTGCCACCAGTGATTCTGGGCGAAGCTCCTACAATGAGCAGTTCTTC | CATSDSGRSSYNEQFF
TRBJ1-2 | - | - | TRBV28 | TGTGCCAGCACCCTGCCGGAGGGAAGGTATGGCTACACCTTC | CASTLPEGRYGYTF
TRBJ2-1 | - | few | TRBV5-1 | TGCGCCAGCAGCTTGGCGAGTAGCGCGGACTACAATGAGCAGTTCTTC | CASSLASSADYNEQFF
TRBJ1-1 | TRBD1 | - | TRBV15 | TGTGCCACCAGCTCAAGACAGGGCATGAACACTGAAGCTTTCTTT | CATSSRQGMNTEAFF
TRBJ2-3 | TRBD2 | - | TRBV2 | TGTGCCAGCAAGGCTAGCGGGGGGGCAGATACGCAGTATTTT | CASKASGGADTQYF
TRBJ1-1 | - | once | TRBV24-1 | TGTGCCACCAGTGATTACGGGGGAACGGCTTTCTTT | CATSDYGGTAFF
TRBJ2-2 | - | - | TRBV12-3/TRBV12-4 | TGTGCCAGCAGTACCAGGACAACCGGGGAGCTGTTTTTT | CASSTRTTGELFF
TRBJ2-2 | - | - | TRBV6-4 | TGTGCCAGCAGTGATAACAGGAACACCGGGGAGCTGTTTTTT | CASSDNRNTGELFF
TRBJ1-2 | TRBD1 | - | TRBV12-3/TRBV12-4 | TGTGCCAGCAGAAATGACAGGGTCCGGGGCTACACCTTC | CASRNDRVRGYTF
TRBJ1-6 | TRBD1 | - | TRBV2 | TGTGCCAGCACCATAAGGACAGGGAGCTCCTATAATTCACCCCTCCACTTT | CASTIRTGSSYNSPLHF
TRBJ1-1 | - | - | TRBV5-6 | TGTGCCAGCAGCTTTTCGGGGTCGAACACTGAAGCTTTCTTT | CASSFSGSNTEAFF
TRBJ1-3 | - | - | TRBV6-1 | TGTGCCAGCAGTGATTTAGCAGGGCCTTCTGGAAACACCATATATTTT | CASSDLAGPSGNTIYF
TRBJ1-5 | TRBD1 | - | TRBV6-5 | TGTGCCAGCAGTCTCGGGACAGGTAATAGAGTACAGCATTTT | CASSLGTGNRVQHF
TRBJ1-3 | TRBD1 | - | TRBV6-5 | TGTGCCAGCAGATCCGGACAGGCTGGAAACACCATATATTTT | CASRSGQAGNTIYF
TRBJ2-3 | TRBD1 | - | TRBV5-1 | TGCGCCAGCAGCTTGGAAGGCCGCCAGGGGGTTAGCACAGATACGCAGTATTTT | CASSLEGRQGVSTDTQYF
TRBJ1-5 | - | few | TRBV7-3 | TGTGCCAGCAGCTTAAGGGCAGGGGATCAGCCCCAGCATTTT | CASSLRAGDQPQHF
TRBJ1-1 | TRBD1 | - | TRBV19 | TGTGCCAGTAGTTGGACAGGGGGGAACACTGAAGCTTTCTTT | CASSWTGGNTEAFF
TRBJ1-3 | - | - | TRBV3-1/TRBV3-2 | TGTGCCAGCAGCCCACAGGGTCGGTGGGGGAACACCATATATTTT | CASSPQGRWGNTIYF
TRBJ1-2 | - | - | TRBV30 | TGTGCCTCCAAACCCAGCTATGGCTACACCTTC | CASKPSYGYTF
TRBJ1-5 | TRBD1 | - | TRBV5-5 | TGTGCCAGCAGTAAAATAACAGGGGATAGCAATCAGCCCCAGCATTTT | CASSKITGDSNQPQHF
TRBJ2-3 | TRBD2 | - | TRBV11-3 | TGTGCCAGCAGCTGGCGGGAGAGCGGCACAGATACGCAGTATTTT | CASSWRESGTDTQYF
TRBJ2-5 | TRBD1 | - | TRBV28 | TGTGCCAGCAGTCGGACAGGGATAAGAGAGACCCAGTACTTC | CASSRTGIRETQYF
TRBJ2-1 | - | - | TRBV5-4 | TGTGCCAGCAGCTTGGGACTAGATGTCGCAAACGATGAGCAGTTCTTC | CASSLGLDVANDEQFF
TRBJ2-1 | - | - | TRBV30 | TGTGCCTGGGCCGGGAGCTCCTACAATGAGCAGTTCTTC | CAWAGSSYNEQFF
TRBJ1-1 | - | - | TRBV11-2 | TGTGCCAGCAGCTTAGGACAGACCATGAACACTGAAGCTTTCTTT | CASSLGQTMNTEAFF
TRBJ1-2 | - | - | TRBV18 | TGTGCCAGCTCACCAGACGGGAACTATGGCTACACCTTC | CASSPDGNYGYTF
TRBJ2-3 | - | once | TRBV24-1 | TGTGCCAGTAGGACACCCGAATCCACAGATACGCAGTATTTT | CASRTPESTDTQYF